Below are 3 T cell receptor beta chains sequenced from a single sample in a study of blood T cell repertoires in COVID-19. TCRdb's table, derived via immunoSEQ multiplex PCR, lists solely in-frame clones and lacks some. The top ten hold 5.5% of the sample, which has roughly 130,000 clones, roughly 83% seen once. Sequencing was done on a sample of PBMCs or T cells enriched from blood (not recorded which). The receptors were gathered from a man aged 35-49 years with acute COVID-19.

The rearrangement uses TRBV6-2 or TRBV6-3 and TRBJ1-2; the D gene is possibly TRBD1 (6 bases). The CDR3 runs 16 residues. V shed 1 base and J shed 2 bases, with 14 bases lying between them. Germline CDR1 and CDR2: MNHEY and SVGEGT. CDR3: CASSYFDRLLNYGYTF. Here the CDR3 DNA reads TGTGCCAGCAGTTACTTCGACAGGTTATTAAACTATGGCTACACCTTC.

The chain uses TRBV5-6 and TRBJ1-6; the D is unclear. Trimming removed 4 bases from V and 5 bases from J, with 7 bases in between. CDR1 SGHDT and CDR2 YYEEEE come from the germline V gene. The CDR3 is 13 amino acids. The CDR3 DNA is TGTGCCAGCAGCACGCCTAATAATTCACCCCTCCACTTT. Translating gives CASSTPNNSPLHF.

CDR3 sequence reads: CASRETRNNEQFF. The CDR3 nucleotides read TGTGCCAGCAGGGAAACTAGGAACAATGAGCAGTTCTTC. The V and J genes are TRBV12-3 or TRBV12-4 and TRBJ2-1, with D perhaps TRBD2 (5 bases). CDR3 size: 13 residues. V lost 6 bases, J lost 5 bases, and 11 bases lay in between.